This T cell receptor beta chain was documented in a study of blood T cell repertoires in COVID-19 (dated by TCRdb to between 2020 and 2021). Some background on the complete study: The collaborator samples originated in the United States, Italy and Spain and spanned the acute and convalescent phases of COVID-19. The samples were drawn from the first 160 participants of the ongoing ImmuneRACE study and from 1,254 subjects provided by 6 global collaborators. The dataset comprised deeply sampled blood TCRbeta repertoires from subjects exposed to, actively infected with, or recovered from COVID-19. The prospective study material was composed of cDNA or gDNA derived from T cells, B-cell-depleted T cells, or PBMCs. Where HLA class I and class II types were available, the types were taken from metadata supplied by the sample provider, not from assay-based typing. The sample metadata nearly always contained a de-identified subject ID, COVID-19 status, age in years and sex. The repertoires were made available in a free public database intended to serve as a resource for research on the immune response to SARS-CoV-2.

V and J lose 4 bases and 3 bases, and a span of 9 bases separates them. The germline V gene encodes CDR1 KGHSH and CDR2 LQKENI. Including the terminal cysteine and phenylalanine, the CDR3 comprises 13 residues. The retained sequence is limited to the CDR3, 39 bases, with the frame set at the first base. Collaborating institutions collected whole blood in K2EDTA tubes following their own protocols. Collaborator samples were shipped for TCRbeta analysis as frozen whole blood, isolated PBMCs, or DNA extracted from either sample type. TCRbeta CDR3 regions were amplified from genomic DNA by means of the immunoSEQ Assay, a bias-controlled multiplex PCR. The study's own analysis went as follows. Within the assay, amplification of reference gene primers was used to estimate how many nucleated cells each sample contained. To quantify the absolute abundance of each unique TCRbeta CDR3 rearrangement, sequence reads were collapsed and filtered. Productive Simpson clonality was computed per sample as the square root of Simpson's diversity index over productive rearrangements. TCRdb took this table from immuneACCESS and kept in-frame rearrangements with V and J called. Such tables lack part of the clones; where checked against another copy, unresolved V genes explain under half of the gap, and the rest is unexplained. The DNA gave D and trimming, while V, J and clone size come from that table. The sample table shows 300,000 to 400,000 clones, and roughly 86% are seen once. The ten largest account for about 3% of the sample.

What the study reported, not specific to this receptor: Clinical and demographic metadata were provided uncurated, with the amount varying by source and participant.

This clone came up a few times. Its antigen target is currently unknown. No much larger clonotype is one base removed from it; base qualities were not supplied. The V and J segments used are TRBV18 and TRBJ1-1; TRBD1 is possibly the D segment (5 matching bases). The sequencing input was peripheral blood. The TCR originated in a human donor in a cohort sampled during active COVID-19. The sequenced DNA is TGTGCCAGCTCACTTGTCAGGGACACTGAAGCTTTCTTT. Translated, it gives CASSLVRDTEAFF.